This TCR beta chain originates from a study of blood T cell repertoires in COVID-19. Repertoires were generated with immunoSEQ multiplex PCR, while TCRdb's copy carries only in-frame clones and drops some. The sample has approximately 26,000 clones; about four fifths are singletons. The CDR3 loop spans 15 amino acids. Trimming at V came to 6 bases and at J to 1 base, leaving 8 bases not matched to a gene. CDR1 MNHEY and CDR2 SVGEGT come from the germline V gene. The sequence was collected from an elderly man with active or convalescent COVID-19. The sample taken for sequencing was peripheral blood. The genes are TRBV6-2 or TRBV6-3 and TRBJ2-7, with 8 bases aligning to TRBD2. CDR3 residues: CASSTAGVGSYEQYF. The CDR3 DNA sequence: TGTGCCAGCAGCACAGCGGGAGTGGGTTCCTACGAGCAGTACTTC.